These 24 T cell receptor beta chains share one sample of origin, sequenced in a study of T cells in Graves' hyperthyroidism and ophthalmopathy. The investigators amplified TCR beta CDR3 regions from RNA transcripts. First-round RT-PCR of the TCR CDR3 relied on the HTBI primer set. TCRdb re-derived calls from the multiplex PCR reads in MiXCR, one entry per CDR3 protein. In the table there are approximately 270,000 distinct CDR3 sequences, 14% to 15% of which are singletons. The sample comprised blood. These receptors were collected from a woman aged 40 to 50 with Graves' hyperthyroidism that later progressed to Graves' ophthalmopathy.

The table lists this clonotype with many counts. V usage is TRBV3-1 and J usage is TRBJ1-1; 9 bases are a match to TRBD1. CDR1 LGHDT and CDR2 YNNKEL come from the germline V gene (reference sequence). CDR3 size: 15 residues. The V segment lost 4 bases and the J segment 7 bases; nucleotides outside the gene matches: 10. The CDR3: CASSRVPGGQGEAFF. The DNA of the CDR3 is TGTGCCAGCAGCCGTGTCCCGGGGGGACAGGGTGAAGCTTTCTTT. The complete variable domain, with remaining parts taken from reference TRBV3-1 and TRBJ1-1, reads DTAVSQTPKYLVTQMGNDKSIKCEQNLGHDTMYWYKQDSKKFLKIMFSYNNKELIINETVPNRFSPKSPDKAHLNLHINSLELGDSAVYFCASSRVPGGQGEAFFGQGTRLTVV.

This clonotype was picked up many times. The V gene is TRBV2, the J gene TRBJ1-2; D gene uncertain. The V gene lost 8 bases and the J gene lost 6 bases, with 13 bases spanning the gap. From germline, CDR1 is SNHLY and CDR2 FYNNEI. The CDR3 is made up of 12 amino acids. The chain's CDR3 is CASGRTSDGYTF. In nucleotides, the CDR3 is TGTGCCAGCGGTAGGACCTCGGATGGCTACACCTTC.

This clonotype was detected ten times or more. The chain employs TRBV27 and TRBJ2-5; D is perhaps TRBD1 (5 bases). There are 13 residues in the CDR3. Germline values: CDR1 MNHEY, CDR2 SMNVEV (reference sequence). Trimming pared 10 bases from V and 3 bases from J, leaving 15 bases between. The CDR3 protein is CATGLGPEETQYF. CDR3 coding DNA: TGTGCCACTGGGTTGGGGCCCGAAGAGACCCAGTACTTC.

V is TRBV6-5 and J is TRBJ1-2; D remains ambiguous. CDR3 size: 12 residues. Germline CDR1 is MNHEY and CDR2 is SVGAGI. V was trimmed by 2 bases and J by 3 bases, leaving 4 bases between them. Here the CDR3 DNA reads TGTGCCAGCAGTTACACGGACTATGGCTACACCTTC. Translation gives CASSYTDYGYTF.

The table lists this clonotype with many counts. This rearrangement joins TRBV28 to TRBJ1-3, with D possibly being TRBD1 (6 bases). Trimming cost V 6 bases and J 4 bases, with 16 bases left between them. Germline V gives CDR1 MDHEN, CDR2 SYDVKM. This CDR3 spans 15 amino acids. CDR3 protein: CASRTQGKGGNTIYF. CDR3 in DNA: TGTGCCAGCAGGACACAGGGTAAAGGAGGAAACACCATATATTTT.

This CDR3 reads CAWGRRVISYEQYF. CDR3 DNA: TGTGCCTGGGGACGAAGGGTGATCTCCTACGAGCAGTACTTC. This chain links TRBV30 with TRBJ2-7; D is undetermined. V shed 5 bases and J shed 0 bases, with 14 bases lying between them. The CDR3 consists of 14 residues. Germline lookup yields CDR1 GTSNPN and CDR2 SVGIG (reference sequence).

In this sample, this clonotype turned up a few times. The chain is built from TRBV7-9 and TRBJ2-7; 8 bases are a match to TRBD2. This CDR3 is built from 19 residues. Trimming removed 3 bases from V and 5 bases from J; junction bases left unmatched: 21. Germline values: CDR1 SEHNR, CDR2 FQNEAQ (reference sequence). The CDR3 spells CASSFPGTSRLAQIHEQYF. The CDR3 nucleotides read TGTGCCAGCAGCTTCCCGGGGACCTCCCGACTAGCGCAGATCCACGAGCAGTACTTC.

This chain links TRBV11-3 with TRBJ2-2; TRBD2 aligns across 8 bases. The CDR3 is 16 amino acids. Looked up from germline, CDR1 is SGHNT and CDR2 is YENEEA. V lost 10 bases, J lost 4 bases, and 14 bases stayed unmatched. CDR3 region: CATHPGGAQGTGELFF. The CDR3 DNA follows: TGTGCCACCCACCCCGGGGGGGCGCAGGGCACCGGGGAGCTGTTTTTT.

The genes are TRBV11-2 and TRBJ2-5; the match to TRBD2 covers 16 bases. Germline V CDR1 and CDR2: SGHAT, FQNNGV. The CDR3 loop spans 19 amino acids. V dropped 3 bases and J dropped 5; count of bases not matched to a gene: 12. CDR3: CASSFTGTSGRALDETQYF. The CDR3 DNA sequence: TGTGCCAGCAGCTTTACCGGGACTAGCGGGAGGGCCTTGGACGAGACCCAGTACTTC.

The sample holds many counts of this clonotype. The J gene is TRBJ2-7, the V gene TRBV7-2, with 7 bases aligning to TRBD2. Germline trimming cut 4 bases from V and 4 bases from J; bases unmatched to any gene: 4. The germline gives CDR1 SGHTA, CDR2 FQGNSA. The CDR3 totals 13 residues. The CDR3 coding sequence is TGTGCCAGCAGCTCTAGAGCGGGGTACGAGCAGTACTTC. Translated: CASSSRAGYEQYF.

The rearrangement links TRBV3-1 to TRBJ1-1; tentatively, D is TRBD1 (6 bases). Trimming left V 4 bases short and J 3 bases short, with 6 bases between. The CDR3 runs 12 residues. The germline gives CDR1 LGHDT, CDR2 YNNKEL (reference sequence). The CDR3 nucleotides are TGTGCCAGCAGCCGGACAGACACTGAAGCTTTCTTT. Protein sequence: CASSRTDTEAFF.

This clonotype has at least ten counts. The J gene is TRBJ2-2, the V gene TRBV7-8; a weak D match, TRBD1 (6 bases). This CDR3 comprises 16 residues. V lost 5 bases, J lost 1 base, and 14 bases lay in between. Germline assignment: CDR1 SGHVS and CDR2 FQNEAQ. The DNA for the CDR3 is TGTGCCAGCAGCGCGGACAGCCGACTGAACACCGGGGAGCTGTTTTTT. This codes for CASSADSRLNTGELFF.

This clonotype was counted a single time. V gene TRBV3-1 combines with J gene TRBJ2-5; the match to TRBD2 covers 7 bases. The V segment lost 2 bases and the J segment 2 bases; nucleotides outside the gene matches: 20. This CDR3 region has 20 residues. Germline CDR1 reads LGHDT; CDR2 reads YNNKEL (reference sequence). The CDR3 spells CASSQLSGLAERLGQETQYF. DNA of the CDR3: TGTGCCAGCAGCCAACTGAGTGGTCTAGCGGAACGACTTGGACAAGAGACCCAGTACTTC.

The chain joins TRBV2 to TRBJ2-1, with 15 bases aligning to TRBD2. V was pared by 7 bases and J by 9 bases, with 10 bases of the junction left unmatched. CDR1 SNHLY and CDR2 FYNNEI come from the germline V gene. The CDR3 totals 16 residues. The CDR3 sequence: CASNLAGTSGRSEQFF. The CDR3 bases are TGTGCCAGCAACCTAGCCGGGACTAGCGGGAGGAGTGAGCAGTTCTTC.

This clonotype was picked up many times. The V call is TRBV30, the J call TRBJ2-7; D gene unclear. With 3 bases removed from V and 4 bases from J, the gap between germline ends came to 7 bases. Germline V gives CDR1 GTSNPN, CDR2 SVGIG (reference sequence). CDR3 size: 11 residues. CDR3 nucleotide sequence: TGTGCCTGGAGGGGCGTATACGAGCAGTACTTC. It specifies CAWRGVYEQYF.

This clonotype was seen a handful of times. V usage is TRBV2 and J usage is TRBJ2-7, with D uncertain. The CDR3 sequence is 13 residues long. Germline CDR1 SNHLY, CDR2 FYNNEI. Trimming removed 6 bases from V and 5 bases from J, with 14 bases in between. CDR3 residues: CASRVRRFNEQYF. For the CDR3, the DNA is TGTGCCAGCAGAGTCCGCCGATTTAACGAGCAGTACTTC.

The genes are TRBV19 and TRBJ1-2, with unresolved D. Germline V lookup: CDR1 LNHDA, CDR2 SQIVND (reference sequence). This CDR3 contains 14 residues. Trimming took off 5 bases at V and 8 bases at J, with 18 bases between the two ends. The chain's CDR3 is CASSSSRIQIGYTF. The CDR3 coding sequence is TGTGCCAGTAGTTCCTCGAGGATACAAATCGGCTACACCTTC. Filled out from reference TRBV19 and TRBJ1-2, the complete variable domain reads DGGITQSPKYLFRKEGQNVTLSCEQNLNHDAMYWYRQDPGQGLRLIYYSQIVNDFQKGDIAEGYSVSREKKESFPLTVTSAQKNPTAFYLCASSSSRIQIGYTFGSGTRLTVV.

V usage is TRBV6-1 and J usage is TRBJ2-2, with 13 bases lining up with TRBD2. CDR1 and CDR2 from the germline V gene are MNHNS and SASEGT. V gave up 3 bases and J gave up 7 bases; unmatched junction bases: 8. The length of the CDR3 is 17 residues. The CDR3 region has the DNA TGTGCCAGCAGTGATCGGGGACTAGCGGGAATCATCGGGGAGCTGTTTTTT. This translates into CASSDRGLAGIIGELFF.

This clonotype was seen ten or more times. The genes are TRBV5-1 and TRBJ2-7; TRBD2 is a possible D gene (6 bases). Trimming took 2 bases from V and 4 from J, leaving 16 bases between them. The CDR3 covers 15 residues. Germline V gene data show CDR1 as SGHRS and CDR2 as YFSETQ. The CDR3 loop reads CASSFTSTRGYEQYF. The CDR3 DNA reads as TGCGCCAGCAGCTTTACTAGCACAAGGGGATACGAGCAGTACTTC.

This clonotype was seen ten or more times. V usage is TRBV30 and J usage is TRBJ2-1; 10 bases agree with TRBD2. With 4 bases clipped from V and 5 bases from J, the junction kept 8 bases outside the gene matches. CDR1 is GTSNPN and CDR2 is SVGIG in the germline V gene (reference sequence). The CDR3 runs to 15 residues. DNA for the CDR3: TGTGCCTGGAAGCAACTAGCGGGATTCAACAATGAGCAGTTCTTC. Protein product: CAWKQLAGFNNEQFF.

On this clonotype itself: The conserved closing phenylalanine or tryptophan is absent in this CDR3, likely reflecting a read error. It is unclear where the CDR3 begins or ends on the DNA, so no DNA is shown, and the CDR3 is as TCRdb lists it. The chain couples TRBV20-1 to TRBJ1-4. Looked up from germline, CDR1 is DFQATT and CDR2 is SNEGSKA (reference sequence). The CDR3 sequence runs 13 residues, both termini included. The CDR3 spells CSALLATNEKLFV.

This clonotype has ten or more counts. The junction departs from germline at one end; a sequencing error may be responsible. The J gene is TRBJ2-1, the V gene TRBV29-1, with D perhaps TRBD1 or TRBD2 (5 bases each). This CDR3 has 15 amino acids. Germline-derived CDR1 and CDR2 are SQVTM and ANQGSEA. The CDR3 reads CSIESGEGSYNEQFF. The CDR3 DNA sequence: TGCAGCATTGAGAGCGGAGAGGGGTCCTACAATGAGCAGTTCTTC.

This clonotype was recorded many times. The V call is TRBV29-1, the J call TRBJ1-3; possible D gene TRBD1, 5 bases. Germline loops: CDR1 SQVTM, CDR2 ANQGSEA. With 2 bases removed from V and 0 bases from J, the gap between germline ends came to 11 bases. This CDR3 region has 15 residues. CDR3: CSVESTGPSGNTIYF. Written as DNA, the CDR3 is TGCAGCGTTGAATCCACAGGTCCCTCTGGAAACACCATATATTTT.

This clonotype has ten or more counts. The chain couples TRBV3-1 to TRBJ1-2; TRBD1 might be the D (5 bases). The CDR3 loop spans 13 amino acids. V lost 8 bases to trimming and J lost 7 bases, with 17 bases between them. The germline V gene encodes CDR1 LGHDT and CDR2 YNNKEL (reference sequence). The CDR3 sequence is CASPPPGRGGYTF. The CDR3 DNA sequence: TGTGCCAGCCCACCACCGGGGCGGGGTGGCTACACCTTC.